This T cell receptor beta chain was sequenced in a study of blood T cell repertoires in COVID-19 (dated by TCRdb to the early 2020s). For the wider study: Samples covering the acute and convalescent phases of COVID-19 were provided by collaborators in the United States, Italy and Spain. The material from the prospective study consisted of cDNA or gDNA derived from T cells, B-cell-depleted T cells, or PBMCs. The dataset comprised deeply sampled blood TCRbeta repertoires from subjects exposed to, actively infected with, or recovered from COVID-19. The repertoires were released in a freely available public database intended as a resource for research on the immune response to SARS-CoV-2. The samples were drawn from the first 160 participants of the ongoing ImmuneRACE study and from 1,254 subjects provided by 6 global collaborators. The sample metadata nearly always contained a de-identified subject ID, COVID-19 status, age in years and sex. Where available, HLA class I and class II types were obtained from metadata supplied by the sample provider rather than from assay-based typing. Study-level results and caveats: The amount of clinical and demographic metadata varied by source and participant and was provided uncurated.

Of note for this clone: What antigen it recognizes has not been identified. No much larger clonotype is one base removed from it; base qualities were not supplied.

Another Seattle source contributed samples from volunteer blood donors who had recovered from COVID-19. The collaborating institutions used their own protocols to collect whole blood in K2EDTA tubes. Collaborator samples were shipped for TCRbeta analysis as frozen whole blood, isolated PBMCs, or DNA extracted from either sample type. Including cysteine and phenylalanine, the CDR3 has 16 amino acids. Only the CDR3 part of the read is kept: 48 bases, read in frame from the first base. Trimming leaves V shorter by 0 bases and J shorter by 3 bases, with the junction holding 7 bases beyond the gene matches. Reading the germline V gene gives CDR1 SGDLS and CDR2 YYNGEE. TCRbeta CDR3 regions were amplified from genomic DNA by means of the immunoSEQ Assay, a bias-controlled multiplex PCR. From the authors' description of their analysis: The number of nucleated cells in each sample was estimated by amplification of reference gene primers within the assay. To quantify the absolute abundance of each unique TCRbeta CDR3 rearrangement, sequence reads were collapsed and filtered. For each sample, productive Simpson clonality was calculated as the square root of Simpson's diversity index across productive rearrangements. Entries here come from immuneACCESS through TCRdb and include only in-frame sequences with V and J called. Some clones fail to appear in such tables; in the studies checked, an unresolved V gene covers under half of the shortfall, and the cause of the remainder is unknown. That table is the source of V, J and clone size, and D and trimming were worked out from the DNA. The sample table shows just over 250,000 clones, and about 89% are seen once. Around 10% of the sample belongs to the ten largest clones.

Sequenced material: peripheral blood. The origin of this receptor is a middle-aged man who had recovered from COVID-19. The rearranged chain carries TRBV9 and TRBJ2-7, with 9 bases aligning to TRBD2. CDR3 loop: CASSVAPDSGSYEQYF. The DNA sequence is given as TGTGCCAGCAGCGTAGCTCCGGATAGCGGGAGCTACGAGCAGTACTTC.